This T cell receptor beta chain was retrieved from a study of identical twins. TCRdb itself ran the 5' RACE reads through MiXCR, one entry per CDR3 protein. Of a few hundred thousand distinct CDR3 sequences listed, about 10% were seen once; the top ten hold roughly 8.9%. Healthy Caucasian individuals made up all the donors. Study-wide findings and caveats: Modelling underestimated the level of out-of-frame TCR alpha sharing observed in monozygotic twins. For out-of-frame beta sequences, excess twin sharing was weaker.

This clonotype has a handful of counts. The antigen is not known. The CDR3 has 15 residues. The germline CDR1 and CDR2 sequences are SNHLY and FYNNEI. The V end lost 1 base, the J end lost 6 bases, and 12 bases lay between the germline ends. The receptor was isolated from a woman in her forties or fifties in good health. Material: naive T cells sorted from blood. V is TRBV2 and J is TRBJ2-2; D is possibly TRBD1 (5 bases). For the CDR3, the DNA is TGTGCCAGCAGTGAAGGGGGCCTATCGGCCGGGGAGCTGTTTTTT. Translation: CASSEGGLSAGELFF.